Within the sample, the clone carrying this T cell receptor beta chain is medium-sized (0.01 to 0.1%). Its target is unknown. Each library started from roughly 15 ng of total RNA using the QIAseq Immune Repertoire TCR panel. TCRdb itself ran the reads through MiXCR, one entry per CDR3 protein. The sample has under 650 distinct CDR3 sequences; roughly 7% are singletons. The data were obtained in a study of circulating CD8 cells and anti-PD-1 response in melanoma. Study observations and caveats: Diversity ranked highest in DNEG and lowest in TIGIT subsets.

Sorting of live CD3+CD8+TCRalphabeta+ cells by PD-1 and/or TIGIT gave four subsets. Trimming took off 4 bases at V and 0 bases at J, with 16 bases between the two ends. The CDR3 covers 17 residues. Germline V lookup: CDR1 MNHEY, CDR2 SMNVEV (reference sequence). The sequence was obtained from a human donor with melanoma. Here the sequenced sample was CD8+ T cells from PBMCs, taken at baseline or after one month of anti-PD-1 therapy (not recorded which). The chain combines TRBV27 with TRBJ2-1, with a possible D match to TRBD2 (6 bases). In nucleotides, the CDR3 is TGTGCCAGCAGTTCCCGGGACTCCCCAGGCTCCTACAATGAGCAGTTCTTC. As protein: CASSSRDSPGSYNEQFF.